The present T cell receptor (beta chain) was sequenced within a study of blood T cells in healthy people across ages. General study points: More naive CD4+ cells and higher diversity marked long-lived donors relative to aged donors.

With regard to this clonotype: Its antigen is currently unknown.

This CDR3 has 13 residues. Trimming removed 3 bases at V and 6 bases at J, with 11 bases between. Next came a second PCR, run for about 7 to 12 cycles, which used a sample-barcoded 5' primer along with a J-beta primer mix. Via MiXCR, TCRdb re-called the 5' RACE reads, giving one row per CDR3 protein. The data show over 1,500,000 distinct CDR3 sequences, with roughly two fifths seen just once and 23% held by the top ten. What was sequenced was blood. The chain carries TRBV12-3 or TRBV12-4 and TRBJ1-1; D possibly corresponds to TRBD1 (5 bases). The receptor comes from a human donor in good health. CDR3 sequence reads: CASSFSGVAEAFF. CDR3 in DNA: TGTGCCAGCAGTTTCTCGGGGGTTGCTGAAGCTTTCTTT.